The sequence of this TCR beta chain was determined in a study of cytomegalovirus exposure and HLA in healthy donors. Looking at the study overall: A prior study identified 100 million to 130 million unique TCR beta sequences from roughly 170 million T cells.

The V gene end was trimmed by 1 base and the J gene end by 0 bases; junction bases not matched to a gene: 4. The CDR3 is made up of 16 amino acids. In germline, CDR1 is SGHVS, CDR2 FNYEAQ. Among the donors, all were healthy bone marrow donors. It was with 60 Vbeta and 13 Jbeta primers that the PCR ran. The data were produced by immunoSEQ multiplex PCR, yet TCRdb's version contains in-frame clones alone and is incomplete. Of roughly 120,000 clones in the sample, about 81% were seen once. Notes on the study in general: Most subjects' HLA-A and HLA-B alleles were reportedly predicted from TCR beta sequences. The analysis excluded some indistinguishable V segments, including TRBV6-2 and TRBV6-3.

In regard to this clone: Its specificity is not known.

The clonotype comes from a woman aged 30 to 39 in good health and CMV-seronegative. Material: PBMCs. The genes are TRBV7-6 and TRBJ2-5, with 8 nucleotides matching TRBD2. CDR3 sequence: CASSLVTSEYQETQYF. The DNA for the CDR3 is TGTGCCAGCAGCTTAGTGACTAGCGAGTACCAAGAGACCCAGTACTTC.